The T cell receptor (beta chain) under discussion was sequenced for a study of blood T cell repertoires in COVID-19. Study in general: The samples span acute and convalescent COVID-19 from the United States, Italy and Spain. PBMCs, B-cell-depleted T cells, or T cells provided the cDNA or gDNA that made up the material.

Original data processing: Reference gene primer amplification gave estimated nucleated cell counts. Method: immunoSEQ multiplex PCR; TCRdb's copy keeps in-frame clones and lacks some. V, J and clone size derive from that table, while D and trimming were established from the DNA sequence. The table records tens of thousands of clones, around 90% of them present only once. The CDR3 runs 14 residues. The V and J ends lost 3 bases and 3 bases, in that order; junction bases with no gene match: 4. Germline-derived CDR1 and CDR2 are MNHEY and SMNVEV (reference sequence). The clonotype was recovered from a man aged 45 to 65 with active COVID-19. The specimen sequenced was peripheral blood. V usage is TRBV27 and J usage is TRBJ2-5; TRBD2 matches at 7 bases. The CDR3 DNA reads TGTGCCAGCAGTTTCGGGACTACCGAAGAGACCCAGTACTTC. Protein product: CASSFGTTEETQYF.